The 27 T cell receptor beta chains listed next were all sequenced from one sample in a study of T cells in localized non-small cell lung cancer. The data were produced by immunoSEQ multiplex PCR, yet TCRdb's version contains in-frame clones alone and is incomplete. The sample holds around 29,000 clones, 78% seen once. This specimen was peripheral blood, taken before any cancer treatment. The receptors originated from a male donor aged 60 or over with stage II squamous cell lung carcinoma.

CDR3 nucleotides: TGCGCCAGCAGCCCGGGACTAGCGGGGGTTCCTTTCAATGAGCAGTTCTTC. Amino acid sequence: CASSPGLAGVPFNEQFF. The V call is TRBV5-1, the J call TRBJ2-1, with 14 bases that match TRBD2. CDR3 length equals 17 residues. The germline gives CDR1 SGHRS, CDR2 YFSETQ. The V segment lost 4 bases and the J segment 6 bases; nucleotides outside the gene matches: 9.

V usage is TRBV19 and J usage is TRBJ1-2; TRBD1 might be the D (5 bases). Germline CDR1 reads LNHDA; CDR2 reads SQIVND (reference sequence). This CDR3 has 11 amino acids. V lost 6 bases and J 6 bases, leaving 8 bases between the germline ends. In nucleotides, the CDR3 is TGTGCCAGTAGGGTGACAGATGGCTACACCTTC. Residues: CASRVTDGYTF.

This sequence joins TRBV2 and TRBJ1-5; no clear D. Germline CDR1 is SNHLY and CDR2 is FYNNEI. V was trimmed by 5 bases and J by 7 bases, leaving 9 bases between them. This CDR3 comprises 12 residues. CDR3 sequence (DNA): TGTGCCAGCAGTACCGATCGGCAGCCCCAGCATTTT. Translating gives CASSTDRQPQHF. Drawing the rest from reference TRBV2 and TRBJ1-5, the complete variable domain is EPEVTQTPSHQVTQMGQEVILRCVPISNHLYFYWYRQILGQKVEFLVSFYNNEISEKSEIFDDQFSVERPDGSNFTLKIRSTKLEDSAMYFCASSTDRQPQHFGDGTRLSIL.

V is TRBV13 and J is TRBJ1-2, with D perhaps matching TRBD1 (5 bases). V was shortened by 4 bases and J by 8 bases, with 11 bases between the two germline ends. Per the germline V gene, CDR1 is PRHDT and CDR2 is FYEKMQ (reference sequence). CDR3 size: 12 residues. CDR3 protein: CASSSGDPGYTF. The DNA of the CDR3 is TGTGCCAGCAGCTCGGGGGATCCCGGCTACACCTTC. Supplemented by reference TRBV13 and TRBJ1-2, the full variable domain reads AAGVIQSPRHLIKEKRETATLKCYPIPRHDTVYWYQQGPGQDPQFLISFYEKMQSDKGSIPDRFSAQQFSDYHSELNMSSLELGDSALYFCASSSGDPGYTFGSGTRLTVV.

This clone was counted only a few times. The rearrangement uses TRBV6-5 and TRBJ1-4, with TRBD1 matching over 9 bases. V was pared by 5 bases and J by 7 bases, with 8 bases of the junction left unmatched. The CDR3 totals 15 residues. Germline-derived CDR1 and CDR2 are MNHEY and SVGAGI. DNA of the CDR3: TGTGCCAGCAGTCGCACAGGGGGCGCAGGTGAAAAACTGTTTTTT. Amino acids: CASSRTGGAGEKLFF.

The rearrangement uses TRBV19 and TRBJ1-1; the D is unclear. Germline V lookup: CDR1 LNHDA, CDR2 SQIVND (reference sequence). V was shortened by 3 bases and J by 2 bases, with 16 bases between the two germline ends. The CDR3 is 16 residues long. CDR3 nucleotide sequence: TGTGCCAGTAGTATCCAGTACAGTTCTCATAACACTGAAGCTTTCTTT. Amino acid sequence: CASSIQYSSHNTEAFF.

The J gene is TRBJ1-1, the V gene TRBV5-6; unclear D gene. V dropped 6 bases and J dropped 3 bases, with 15 bases sitting between them. CDR3 length: 14 residues. The germline V gene encodes CDR1 SGHDT and CDR2 YYEEEE. The CDR3 DNA sequence: TGTGCCAGCACCCCCGAACGTGCCGACACTGAAGCTTTCTTT. It is translated as CASTPERADTEAFF.

The V and J genes are TRBV19 and TRBJ1-1; D not certain. Trimming cost V 1 base and J 11 bases, with 8 bases left between them. This CDR3 region has 11 residues. Germline V gene lookup returns CDR1 LNHDA and CDR2 SQIVND (reference sequence). CDR3 nucleotide sequence: TGTGCCAGTAGTATAGTGGGTCAGGCTTTCTTT. Translated, it gives CASSIVGQAFF.

This clone appeared a single time. This chain links TRBV18 with TRBJ1-5; 7 positions match TRBD1. The V segment lost 5 bases and the J segment 6 bases; nucleotides outside the gene matches: 4. The germline V gene encodes CDR1 KGHSH and CDR2 LQKENI. The CDR3 is 13 amino acids. CDR3 sequence reads: CASSATGTQPQHF. CDR3 sequence (DNA): TGTGCCAGCTCAGCGACAGGGACTCAGCCCCAGCATTTT.

This clone was detected only a few times. V and J are TRBV5-1 and TRBJ1-2; 9 bases align to TRBD1. The V segment lost 4 bases and the J segment 7 bases; nucleotides outside the gene matches: 11. The CDR3 sequence is 15 residues long. CDR1 and CDR2 (germline): SGHRS, YFSETQ. In DNA form, the CDR3 reads TGCGCCAGCAGCGCCACACAGGGGGCGCGGGGTGGCTACACCTTC. Its translation: CASSATQGARGGYTF.

A single count supports this clone. This chain joins TRBV9 and TRBJ1-2; TRBD1 might be the D (5 bases). The V end lost 0 bases, the J end lost 3 bases, and 12 bases lay between the germline ends. Germline CDR1 is SGDLS and CDR2 is YYNGEE. CDR3 length: 15 residues. This CDR3 is CASSVAGRGDYGYTF. CDR3 coding DNA: TGTGCCAGCAGCGTAGCTGGAAGGGGCGACTATGGCTACACCTTC.

The chain combines TRBV2 with TRBJ2-2; D is perhaps TRBD1 (5 bases). V was clipped by 7 bases and J by 8 bases, with 11 bases between them. This CDR3 contains 12 residues. CDR1 and CDR2 from the germline V gene are SNHLY and FYNNEI. The CDR3 is CASNSGAGELFF. CDR3 DNA sequence: TGTGCCAGCAATTCTGGGGCGGGGGAGCTGTTTTTT.

The J gene is TRBJ2-3, the V gene TRBV7-6; no clear D gene. The CDR3 is 15 residues long. Looked up from germline, CDR1 is SGHVS and CDR2 is FNYEAQ. V shed 0 bases and J shed 0 bases, with 7 bases lying between them. The CDR3 reads CASSLADGSTDTQYF. The CDR3 nucleotides are TGTGCCAGCAGCTTAGCGGACGGGAGCACAGATACGCAGTATTTT. The full variable domain, its missing parts supplied by reference TRBV7-6 and TRBJ2-3, is GAGVSQSPRYKVTKRGQDVALRCDPISGHVSLYWYRQALGQGPEFLTYFNYEAQQDKSGLPNDRFSAERPEGSISTLTIQRTEQRDSAMYRCASSLADGSTDTQYFGPGTRLTVL.

This clone was found once. The chain links TRBV27 to TRBJ2-7; 8 nucleotides match TRBD1. The germline V gene has CDR1 MNHEY and CDR2 SMNVEV (reference sequence). J lost 2 bases, V lost 3 bases, and 18 bases had no gene match. The CDR3 is 19 amino acids. CDR3 sequence reads: CASSFRGQKVARGPYEQYF. In DNA, the CDR3 is TGTGCCAGCAGTTTTAGAGGACAGAAAGTGGCCAGGGGGCCCTACGAGCAGTACTTC.

The chain is built from TRBV19 and TRBJ1-5, with a weak D call TRBD1 (5 bases). The length of the CDR3 is 15 residues. The germline CDR1 and CDR2 sequences are LNHDA and SQIVND (reference sequence). Trimming pared 10 bases from V and 4 bases from J, leaving 20 bases between. CDR3 bases: TGTGCCACCTCTTCCGGGCAGGGACCTAATCAGCCCCAGCATTTT. Translated, it gives CATSSGQGPNQPQHF. Looking up the rest from reference TRBV19 and TRBJ1-5 gives the full variable domain: DGGITQSPKYLFRKEGQNVTLSCEQNLNHDAMYWYRQDPGQGLRLIYYSQIVNDFQKGDIAEGYSVSREKKESFPLTVTSAQKNPTAFYLCATSSGQGPNQPQHFGDGTRLSIL.

This clone appeared a few times. The chain has TRBV18 and TRBJ2-2, with 8 nucleotides matching TRBD2. This CDR3 is built from 15 residues. Germline values: CDR1 KGHSH, CDR2 LQKENI. V gave up 3 bases and J gave up 3 bases; unmatched junction bases: 3. The CDR3 here is CASSPSRGDTGELFF. The CDR3 coding sequence is TGTGCCAGCTCACCGTCGCGGGGGGACACCGGGGAGCTGTTTTTT.

The J gene is TRBJ1-2, the V gene TRBV19; 9 bases are a match to TRBD1. The germline V gene encodes CDR1 LNHDA and CDR2 SQIVND (reference sequence). J lost 4 bases, V lost 7 bases, and 4 bases had no gene match. CDR3 length equals 13 residues. The CDR3 region is CASIGTGTYGYTF. In nucleotides, the CDR3 is TGTGCCAGTATTGGGACAGGGACCTATGGCTACACCTTC.

This sequence joins TRBV4-1 and TRBJ1-1; 7 positions match TRBD1. The CDR3 extends over 14 amino acids. The V and J ends lost 4 bases and 7 bases, in that order; junction bases with no gene match: 9. In germline, CDR1 is MGHRA, CDR2 YSYEKL. CDR3 in DNA: TGCGCCAGCAGCCTCGGGGAGGGGGCCGTTGAAGCTTTCTTT. Translation: CASSLGEGAVEAFF.

The chain uses TRBV9 and TRBJ2-5, with D unclear. Looked up from germline, CDR1 is SGDLS and CDR2 is YYNGEE. CDR3 length: 15 amino acids. Trimming shortened V by 3 bases and J by 1 base, and 13 bases separated the two germline ends. In DNA, the CDR3 is TGTGCCAGCAGCGGGAGTAGCCGGCCCCAAGAGACCCAGTACTTC. As protein: CASSGSSRPQETQYF.

The chain uses TRBV28 and TRBJ1-1; 8 nucleotides match TRBD1. Germline CDR1 and CDR2: MDHEN and SYDVKM. The CDR3 is made up of 15 amino acids. V lost 7 bases, J lost 3 bases, and 10 bases stayed unmatched. The CDR3 protein is CASTAPPGGDTEAFF. CDR3 coding DNA: TGTGCCAGCACAGCTCCTCCAGGGGGCGACACTGAAGCTTTCTTT.

The chain couples TRBV19 to TRBJ2-5, with 8 bases identical to TRBD1. Germline CDR1 LNHDA, CDR2 SQIVND (reference sequence). The V segment lost 7 bases and the J segment 4 bases; nucleotides outside the gene matches: 8. There are 14 residues in the CDR3. The CDR3 sequence: CASTRTGLGETQYF. As DNA, the CDR3 is TGTGCCAGTACCCGGACAGGGCTGGGAGAGACCCAGTACTTC. The variable domain in full, completed from reference TRBV19 and TRBJ2-5, reads DGGITQSPKYLFRKEGQNVTLSCEQNLNHDAMYWYRQDPGQGLRLIYYSQIVNDFQKGDIAEGYSVSREKKESFPLTVTSAQKNPTAFYLCASTRTGLGETQYFGPGTRLLVL.

This sequence joins TRBV19 and TRBJ2-5, with D uncertain. CDR1 is LNHDA and CDR2 is SQIVND in the germline V gene (reference sequence). This CDR3 has 13 residues. V lost 5 bases, J lost 5 bases, and 12 bases lay in between. The CDR3 bases are TGTGCCAGTAGTCCACTGGGTCGGGAGACCCAGTACTTC. Translating it yields CASSPLGRETQYF.

The V call is TRBV19, the J call TRBJ2-3; 7 nucleotides align to TRBD2. Germline V gene data show CDR1 as LNHDA and CDR2 as SQIVND (reference sequence). V shed 5 bases, J shed 5 bases, and the junction held 10 bases outside the gene matches. The CDR3 has 15 amino acids. CDR3: CASSFQTSSLDTQYF. CDR3 DNA sequence: TGTGCCAGTAGTTTTCAGACTAGCAGCCTAGATACGCAGTATTTT.

This clone was detected once. The chain recombines TRBV10-3 with TRBJ2-2, with 8 bases fitting TRBD2. The CDR3 has 16 amino acids. V lost 4 bases, J lost 2 bases, and 6 bases stayed unmatched. The germline gives CDR1 ENHRY, CDR2 SYGVKD. The CDR3 protein is CAISVGSGKNTGELFF. DNA of the CDR3: TGTGCCATCAGTGTCGGTAGCGGGAAAAACACCGGGGAGCTGTTTTTT.

The chain uses TRBV5-1 and TRBJ1-3, with 7 bases lining up with TRBD1. Trimming cost V 4 bases and J 0 bases; bases outside gene matches: 7. This CDR3 spans 16 amino acids. Germline CDR1 reads SGHRS; CDR2 reads YFSETQ. CDR3 loop: CASSDGTVGSGNTIYF. The CDR3 DNA reads TGCGCCAGCAGCGACGGGACAGTGGGCTCTGGAAACACCATATATTTT.

The chain couples TRBV29-1 to TRBJ2-2; D possibly corresponds to TRBD2 (5 bases). Germline CDR1 SQVTM, CDR2 ANQGSEA. The ends were cut back, 0 bases at V and 1 base at J, with 12 bases in the middle. The CDR3 contains 16 residues. CDR3 DNA sequence: TGCAGCGTTGAAGAGAGAGGACGGGGGAACACCGGGGAGCTGTTTTTT. This translates into CSVEERGRGNTGELFF.

The chain couples TRBV6-1 to TRBJ2-7; TRBD1 might be the D (5 bases). This CDR3 region has 13 residues. Germline V gene sequence: CDR1 MNHNS, CDR2 SASEGT. Trimming cost V 4 bases and J 0 bases, with 7 bases left between them. The CDR3 sequence: CASSVTDSYEQYF. The CDR3 DNA is TGTGCCAGCAGTGTGACAGACTCCTACGAGCAGTACTTC.